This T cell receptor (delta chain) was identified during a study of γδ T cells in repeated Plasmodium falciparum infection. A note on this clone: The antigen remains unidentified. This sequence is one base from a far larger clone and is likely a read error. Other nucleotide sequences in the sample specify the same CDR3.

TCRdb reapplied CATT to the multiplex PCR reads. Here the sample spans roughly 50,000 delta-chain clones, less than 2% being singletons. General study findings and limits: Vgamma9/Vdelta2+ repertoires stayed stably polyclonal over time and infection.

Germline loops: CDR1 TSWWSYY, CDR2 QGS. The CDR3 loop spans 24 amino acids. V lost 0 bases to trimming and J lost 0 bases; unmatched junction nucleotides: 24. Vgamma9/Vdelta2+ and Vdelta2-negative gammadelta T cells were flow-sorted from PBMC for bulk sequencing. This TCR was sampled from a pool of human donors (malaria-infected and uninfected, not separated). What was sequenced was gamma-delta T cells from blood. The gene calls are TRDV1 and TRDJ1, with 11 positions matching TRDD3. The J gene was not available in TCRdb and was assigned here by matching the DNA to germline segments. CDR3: CALGELRSYLLRTGGYIHTDKLIF. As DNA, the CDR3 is TGTGCTCTTGGGGAACTCAGGTCCTACCTCCTTCGTACTGGGGGATATATCCACACCGATAAACTCATCTTT.